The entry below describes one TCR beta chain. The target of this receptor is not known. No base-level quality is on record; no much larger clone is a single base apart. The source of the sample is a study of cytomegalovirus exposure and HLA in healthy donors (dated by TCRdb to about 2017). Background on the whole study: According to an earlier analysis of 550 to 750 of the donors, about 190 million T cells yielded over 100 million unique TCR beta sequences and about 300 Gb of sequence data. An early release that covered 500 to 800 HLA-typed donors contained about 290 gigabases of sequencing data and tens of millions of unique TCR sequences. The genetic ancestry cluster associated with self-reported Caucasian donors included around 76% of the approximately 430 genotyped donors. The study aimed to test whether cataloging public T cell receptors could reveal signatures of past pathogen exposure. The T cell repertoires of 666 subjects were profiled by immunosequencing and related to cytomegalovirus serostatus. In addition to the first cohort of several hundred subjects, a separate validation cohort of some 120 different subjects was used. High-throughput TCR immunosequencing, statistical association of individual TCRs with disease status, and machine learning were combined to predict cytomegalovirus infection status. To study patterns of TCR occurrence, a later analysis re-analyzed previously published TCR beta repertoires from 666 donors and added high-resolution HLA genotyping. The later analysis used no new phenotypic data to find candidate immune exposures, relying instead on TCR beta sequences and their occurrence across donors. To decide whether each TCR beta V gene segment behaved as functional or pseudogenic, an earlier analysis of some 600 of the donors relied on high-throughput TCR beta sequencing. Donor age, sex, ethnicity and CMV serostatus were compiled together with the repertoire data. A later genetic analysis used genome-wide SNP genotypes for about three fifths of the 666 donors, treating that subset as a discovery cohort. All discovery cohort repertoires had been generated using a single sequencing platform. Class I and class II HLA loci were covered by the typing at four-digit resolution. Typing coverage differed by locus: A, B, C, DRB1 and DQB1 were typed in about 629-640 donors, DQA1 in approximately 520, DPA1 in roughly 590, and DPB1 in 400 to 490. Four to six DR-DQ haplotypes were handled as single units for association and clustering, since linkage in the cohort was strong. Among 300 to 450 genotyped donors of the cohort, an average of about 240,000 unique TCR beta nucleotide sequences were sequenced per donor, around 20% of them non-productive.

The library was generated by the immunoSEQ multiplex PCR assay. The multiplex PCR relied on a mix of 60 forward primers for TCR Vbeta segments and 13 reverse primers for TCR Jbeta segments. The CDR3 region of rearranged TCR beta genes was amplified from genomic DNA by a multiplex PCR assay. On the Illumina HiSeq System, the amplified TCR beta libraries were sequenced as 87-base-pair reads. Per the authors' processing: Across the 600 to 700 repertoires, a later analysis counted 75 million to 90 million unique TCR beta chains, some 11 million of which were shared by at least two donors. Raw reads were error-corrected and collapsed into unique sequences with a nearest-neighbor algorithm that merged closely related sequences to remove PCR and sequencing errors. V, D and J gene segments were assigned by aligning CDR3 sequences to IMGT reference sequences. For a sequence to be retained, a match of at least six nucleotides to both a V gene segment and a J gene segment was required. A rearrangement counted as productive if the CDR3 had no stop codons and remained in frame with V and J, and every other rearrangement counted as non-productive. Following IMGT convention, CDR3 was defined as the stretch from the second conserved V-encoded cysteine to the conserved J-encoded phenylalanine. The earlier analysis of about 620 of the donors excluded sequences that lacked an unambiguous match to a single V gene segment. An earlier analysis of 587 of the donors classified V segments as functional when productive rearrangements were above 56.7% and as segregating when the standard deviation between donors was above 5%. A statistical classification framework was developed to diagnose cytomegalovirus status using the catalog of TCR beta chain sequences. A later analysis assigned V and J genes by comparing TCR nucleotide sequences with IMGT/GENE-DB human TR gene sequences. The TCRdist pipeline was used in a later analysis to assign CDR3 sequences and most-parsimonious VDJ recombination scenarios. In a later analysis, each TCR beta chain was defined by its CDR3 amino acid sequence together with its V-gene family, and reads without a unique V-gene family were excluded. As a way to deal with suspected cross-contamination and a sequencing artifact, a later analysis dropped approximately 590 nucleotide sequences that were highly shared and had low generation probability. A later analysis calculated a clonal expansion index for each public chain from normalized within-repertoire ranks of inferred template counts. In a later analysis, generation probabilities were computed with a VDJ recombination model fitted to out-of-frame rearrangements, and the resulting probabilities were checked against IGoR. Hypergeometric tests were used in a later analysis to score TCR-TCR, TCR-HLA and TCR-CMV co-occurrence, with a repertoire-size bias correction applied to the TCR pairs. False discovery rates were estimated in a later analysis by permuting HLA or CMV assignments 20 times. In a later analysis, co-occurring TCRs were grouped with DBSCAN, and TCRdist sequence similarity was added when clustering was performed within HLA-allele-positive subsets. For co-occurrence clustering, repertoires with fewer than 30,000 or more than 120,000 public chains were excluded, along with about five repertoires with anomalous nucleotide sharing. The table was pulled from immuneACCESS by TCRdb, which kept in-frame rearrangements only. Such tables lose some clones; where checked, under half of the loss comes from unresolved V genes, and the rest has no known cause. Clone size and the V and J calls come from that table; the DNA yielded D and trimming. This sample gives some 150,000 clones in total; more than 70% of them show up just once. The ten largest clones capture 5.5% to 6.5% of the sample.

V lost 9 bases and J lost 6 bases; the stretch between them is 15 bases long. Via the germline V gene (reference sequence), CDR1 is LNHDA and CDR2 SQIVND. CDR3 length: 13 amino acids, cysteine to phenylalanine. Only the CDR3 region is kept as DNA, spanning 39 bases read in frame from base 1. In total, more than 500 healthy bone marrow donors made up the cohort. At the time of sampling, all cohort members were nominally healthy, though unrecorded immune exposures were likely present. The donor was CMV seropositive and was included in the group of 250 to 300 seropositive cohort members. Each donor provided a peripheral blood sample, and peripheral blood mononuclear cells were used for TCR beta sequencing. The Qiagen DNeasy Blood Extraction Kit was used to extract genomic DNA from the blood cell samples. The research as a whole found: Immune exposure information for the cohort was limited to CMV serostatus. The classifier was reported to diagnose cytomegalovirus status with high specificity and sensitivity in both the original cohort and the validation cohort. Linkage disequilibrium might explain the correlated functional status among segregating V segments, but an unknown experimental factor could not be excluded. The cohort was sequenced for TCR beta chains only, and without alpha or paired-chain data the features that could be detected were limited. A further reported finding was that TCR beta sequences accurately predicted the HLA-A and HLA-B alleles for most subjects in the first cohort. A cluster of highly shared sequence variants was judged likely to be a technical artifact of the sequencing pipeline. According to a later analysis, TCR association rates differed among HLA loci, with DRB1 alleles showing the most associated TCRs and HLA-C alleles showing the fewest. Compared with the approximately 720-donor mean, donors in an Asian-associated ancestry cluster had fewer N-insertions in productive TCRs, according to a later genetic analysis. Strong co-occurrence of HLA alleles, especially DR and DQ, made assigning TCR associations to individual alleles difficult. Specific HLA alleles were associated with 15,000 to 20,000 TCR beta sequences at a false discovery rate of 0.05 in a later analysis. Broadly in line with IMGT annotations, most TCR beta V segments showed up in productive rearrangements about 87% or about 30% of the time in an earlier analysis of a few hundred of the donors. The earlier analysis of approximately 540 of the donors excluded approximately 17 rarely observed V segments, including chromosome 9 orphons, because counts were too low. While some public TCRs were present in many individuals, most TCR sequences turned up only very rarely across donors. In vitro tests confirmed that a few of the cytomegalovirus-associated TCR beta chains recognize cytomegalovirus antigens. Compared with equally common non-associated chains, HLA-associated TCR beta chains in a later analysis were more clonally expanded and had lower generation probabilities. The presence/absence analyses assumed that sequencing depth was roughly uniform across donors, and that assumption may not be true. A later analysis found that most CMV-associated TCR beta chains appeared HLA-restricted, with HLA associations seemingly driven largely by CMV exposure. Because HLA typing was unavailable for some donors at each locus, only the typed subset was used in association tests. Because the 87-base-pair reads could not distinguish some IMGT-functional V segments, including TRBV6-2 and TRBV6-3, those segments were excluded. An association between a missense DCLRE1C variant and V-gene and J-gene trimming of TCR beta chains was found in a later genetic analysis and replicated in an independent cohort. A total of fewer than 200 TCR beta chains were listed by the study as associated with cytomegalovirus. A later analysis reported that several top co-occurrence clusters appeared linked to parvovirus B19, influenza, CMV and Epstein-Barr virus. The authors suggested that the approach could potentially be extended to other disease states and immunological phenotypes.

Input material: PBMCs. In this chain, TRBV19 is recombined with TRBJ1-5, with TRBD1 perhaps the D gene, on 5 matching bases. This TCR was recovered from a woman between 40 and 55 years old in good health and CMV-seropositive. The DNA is TGTGCCAGCACCCGGGACTCCGTTCAGCCCCAGCATTTT. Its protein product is CASTRDSVQPQHF.